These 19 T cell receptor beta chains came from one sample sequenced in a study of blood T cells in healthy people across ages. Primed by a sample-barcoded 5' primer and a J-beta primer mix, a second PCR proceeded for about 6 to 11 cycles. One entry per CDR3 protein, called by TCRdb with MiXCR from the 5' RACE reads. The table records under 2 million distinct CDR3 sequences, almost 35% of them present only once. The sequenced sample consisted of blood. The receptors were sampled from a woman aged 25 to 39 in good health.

The CDR3 coding sequence is TGCAGTGCGAGGGGGCACCGGGACCACAATGAGCAGTTCTTC. Translated: CSARGHRDHNEQFF. The rearrangement joins TRBV20-1 to TRBJ2-1; the match to TRBD1 covers 7 bases. The CDR3 is 14 amino acids. Germline V gene sequence: CDR1 DFQATT, CDR2 SNEGSKA (reference sequence). The V and J ends lost 6 bases and 5 bases, in that order; junction bases with no gene match: 10.

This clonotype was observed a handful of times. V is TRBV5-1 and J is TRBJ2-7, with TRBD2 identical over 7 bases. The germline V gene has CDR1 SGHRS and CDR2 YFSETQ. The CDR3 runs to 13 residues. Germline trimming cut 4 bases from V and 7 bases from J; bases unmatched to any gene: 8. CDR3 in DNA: TGCGCCAGCAGCCCTAGGGAGGGCGGGGAGCAGTACTTC. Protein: CASSPREGGEQYF.

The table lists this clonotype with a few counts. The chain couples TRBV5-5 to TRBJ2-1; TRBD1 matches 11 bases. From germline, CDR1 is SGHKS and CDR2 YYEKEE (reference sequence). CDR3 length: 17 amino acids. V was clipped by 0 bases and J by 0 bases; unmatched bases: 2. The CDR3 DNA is TGTGCCAGCAGCTTGGGGGACAGGGGGTTCTCCTACAATGAGCAGTTCTTC. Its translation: CASSLGDRGFSYNEQFF.

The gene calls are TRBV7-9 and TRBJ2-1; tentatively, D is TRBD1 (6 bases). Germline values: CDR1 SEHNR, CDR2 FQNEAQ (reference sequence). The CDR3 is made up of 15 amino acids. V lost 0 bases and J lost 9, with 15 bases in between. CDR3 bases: TGTGCCAGCAGCTTAGCCTCCCAGGGGTCGGGTGAGCAGTTCTTC. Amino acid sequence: CASSLASQGSGEQFF.

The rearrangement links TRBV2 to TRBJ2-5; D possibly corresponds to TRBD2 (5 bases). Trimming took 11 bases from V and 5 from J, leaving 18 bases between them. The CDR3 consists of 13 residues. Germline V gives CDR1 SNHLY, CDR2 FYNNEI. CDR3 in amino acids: CAVGPGFRETQYF. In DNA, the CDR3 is TGTGCCGTCGGTCCGGGGTTCCGGGAGACCCAGTACTTC. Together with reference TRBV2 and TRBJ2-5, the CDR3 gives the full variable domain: EPEVTQTPSHQVTQMGQEVILRCVPISNHLYFYWYRQILGQKVEFLVSFYNNEISEKSEIFDDQFSVERPDGSNFTLKIRSTKLEDSAMYFCAVGPGFRETQYFGPGTRLLVL.

The CDR3 reads CASTGAGYEQYF. In DNA form, the CDR3 reads TGTGCCAGCACCGGGGCAGGCTACGAGCAGTACTTC. The V gene is TRBV6-6, the J gene TRBJ2-7; D is possibly TRBD1 or TRBD2 (5 bases each). There are 12 residues in the CDR3. V gave up 7 bases and J gave up 3 bases, with 10 bases separating them. The V gene's germline CDR1 is MNHNY and CDR2 SVGAGI (reference sequence).

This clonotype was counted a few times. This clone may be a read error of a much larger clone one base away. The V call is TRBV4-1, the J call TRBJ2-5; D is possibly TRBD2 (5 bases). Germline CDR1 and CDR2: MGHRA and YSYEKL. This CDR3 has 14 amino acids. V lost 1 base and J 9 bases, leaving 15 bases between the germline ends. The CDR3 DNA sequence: TGCGCCAGCAGCCAAGCCCGACCGGCGGAGGCCCAGTACTTC. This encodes CASSQARPAEAQYF.

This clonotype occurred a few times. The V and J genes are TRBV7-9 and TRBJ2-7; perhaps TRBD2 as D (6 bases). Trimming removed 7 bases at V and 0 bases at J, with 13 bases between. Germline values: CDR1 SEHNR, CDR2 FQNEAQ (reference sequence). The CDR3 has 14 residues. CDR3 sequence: CASMDPRDSYEQYF. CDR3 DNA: TGTGCCAGCATGGATCCGCGGGACTCCTACGAGCAGTACTTC.

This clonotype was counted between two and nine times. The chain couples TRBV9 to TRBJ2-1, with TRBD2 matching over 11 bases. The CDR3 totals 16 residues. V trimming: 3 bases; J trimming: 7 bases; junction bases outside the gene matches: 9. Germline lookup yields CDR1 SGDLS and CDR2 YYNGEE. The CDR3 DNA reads TGTGCCAGCAGCGAGAAACTAGCGGGAGATAAGAATGAGCAGTTCTTC. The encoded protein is CASSEKLAGDKNEQFF.

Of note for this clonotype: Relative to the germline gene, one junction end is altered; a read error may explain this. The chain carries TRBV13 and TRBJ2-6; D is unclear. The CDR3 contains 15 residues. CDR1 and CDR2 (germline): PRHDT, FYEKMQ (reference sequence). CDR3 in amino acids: CASSFRRAGPNVLTF. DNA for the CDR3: TGTGCCAGCAGCTTTCGCCGGGCTGGGCCCAACGTCCTGACTTTC.

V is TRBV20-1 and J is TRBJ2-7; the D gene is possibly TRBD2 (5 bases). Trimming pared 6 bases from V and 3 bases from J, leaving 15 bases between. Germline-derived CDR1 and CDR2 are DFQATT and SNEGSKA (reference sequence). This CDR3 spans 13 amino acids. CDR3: CSAGITDNYEQYF. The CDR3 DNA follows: TGCAGTGCCGGGATTACCGACAACTACGAGCAGTACTTC.

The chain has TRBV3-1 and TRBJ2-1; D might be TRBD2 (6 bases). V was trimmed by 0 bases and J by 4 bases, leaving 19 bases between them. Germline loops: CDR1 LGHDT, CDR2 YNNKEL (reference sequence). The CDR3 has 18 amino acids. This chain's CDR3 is CASSQDPQLARYYNEQFF. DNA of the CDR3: TGTGCCAGCAGCCAAGATCCTCAGCTAGCGAGATATTACAATGAGCAGTTCTTC.

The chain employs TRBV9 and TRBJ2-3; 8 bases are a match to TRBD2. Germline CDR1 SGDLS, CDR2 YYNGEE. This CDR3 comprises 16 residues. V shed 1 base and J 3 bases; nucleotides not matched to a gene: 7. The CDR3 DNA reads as TGTGCCAGCAGCGTACGACTCGGGGGGGGGACAGATACGCAGTATTTT. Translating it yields CASSVRLGGGTDTQYF.

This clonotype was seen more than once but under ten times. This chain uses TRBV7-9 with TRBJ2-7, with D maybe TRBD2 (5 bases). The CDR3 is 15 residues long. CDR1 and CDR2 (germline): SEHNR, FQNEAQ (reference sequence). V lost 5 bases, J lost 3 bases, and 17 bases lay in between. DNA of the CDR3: TGTGCCAGCAGCGTACGTGGGAGTATAGTCTACGAGCAGTACTTC. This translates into CASSVRGSIVYEQYF.

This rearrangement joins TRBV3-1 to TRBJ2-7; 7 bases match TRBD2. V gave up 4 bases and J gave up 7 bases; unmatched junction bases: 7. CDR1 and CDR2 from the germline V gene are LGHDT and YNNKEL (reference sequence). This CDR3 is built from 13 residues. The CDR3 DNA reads TGTGCCAGCAGCCCCGGACTAGTCCGGGAGCAGTACTTC. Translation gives CASSPGLVREQYF.

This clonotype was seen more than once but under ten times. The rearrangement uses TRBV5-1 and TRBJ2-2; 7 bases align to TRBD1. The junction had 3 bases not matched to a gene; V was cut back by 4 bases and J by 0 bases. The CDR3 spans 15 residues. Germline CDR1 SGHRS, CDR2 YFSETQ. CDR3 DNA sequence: TGCGCCAGCAGCATGGACAGGACGAACACCGGGGAGCTGTTTTTT. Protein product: CASSMDRTNTGELFF.

For the CDR3, the DNA is TGTGCCAGCAGTTTCCGACAGGGAGGGGATCAGCCCCAGCATTTT. Its translation: CASSFRQGGDQPQHF. This rearrangement joins TRBV27 to TRBJ1-5, with 7 bases aligning to TRBD1. Germline V gene sequence: CDR1 MNHEY, CDR2 SMNVEV (reference sequence). V lost 3 bases to trimming and J lost 5 bases; unmatched junction nucleotides: 7. The CDR3 is made up of 15 amino acids.

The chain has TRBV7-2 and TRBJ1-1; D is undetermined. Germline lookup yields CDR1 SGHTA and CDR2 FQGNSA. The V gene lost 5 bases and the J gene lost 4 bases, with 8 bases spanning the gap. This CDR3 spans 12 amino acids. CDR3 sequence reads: CASSVGPTEAFF. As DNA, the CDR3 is TGTGCCAGCAGCGTCGGACCCACTGAAGCTTTCTTT.

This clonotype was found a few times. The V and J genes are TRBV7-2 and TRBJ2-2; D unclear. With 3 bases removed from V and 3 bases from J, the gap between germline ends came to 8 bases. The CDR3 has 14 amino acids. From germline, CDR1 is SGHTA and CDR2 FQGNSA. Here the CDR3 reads CASSFSGYTGELFF. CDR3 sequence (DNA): TGTGCCAGCAGCTTTTCAGGTTACACCGGGGAGCTGTTTTTT.